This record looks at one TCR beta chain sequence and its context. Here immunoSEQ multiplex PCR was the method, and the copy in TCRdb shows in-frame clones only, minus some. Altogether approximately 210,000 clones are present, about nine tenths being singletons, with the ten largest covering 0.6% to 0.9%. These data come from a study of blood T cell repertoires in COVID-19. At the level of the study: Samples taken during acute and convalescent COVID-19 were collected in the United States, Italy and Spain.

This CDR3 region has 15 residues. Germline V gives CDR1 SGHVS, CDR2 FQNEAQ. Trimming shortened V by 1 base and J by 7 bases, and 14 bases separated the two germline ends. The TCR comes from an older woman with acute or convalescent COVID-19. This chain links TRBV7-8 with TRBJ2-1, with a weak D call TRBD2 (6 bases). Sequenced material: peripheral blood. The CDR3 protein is CASSLGQRAVNEQFF. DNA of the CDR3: TGTGCCAGCAGCTTAGGGCAGCGGGCCGTTAATGAGCAGTTCTTC.